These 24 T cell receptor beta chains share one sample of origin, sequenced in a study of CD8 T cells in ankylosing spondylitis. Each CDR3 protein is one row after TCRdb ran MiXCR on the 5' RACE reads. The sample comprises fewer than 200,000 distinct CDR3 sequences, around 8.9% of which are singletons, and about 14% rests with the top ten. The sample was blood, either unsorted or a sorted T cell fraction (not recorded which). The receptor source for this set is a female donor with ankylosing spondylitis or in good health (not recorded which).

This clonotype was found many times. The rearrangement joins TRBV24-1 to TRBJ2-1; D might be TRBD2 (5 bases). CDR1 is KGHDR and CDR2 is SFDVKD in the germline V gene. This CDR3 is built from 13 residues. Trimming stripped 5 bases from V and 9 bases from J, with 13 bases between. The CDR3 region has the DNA TGTGCCACCAGTGCGCCGGGATTGCCTGAGCAGTTCTTC. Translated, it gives CATSAPGLPEQFF.

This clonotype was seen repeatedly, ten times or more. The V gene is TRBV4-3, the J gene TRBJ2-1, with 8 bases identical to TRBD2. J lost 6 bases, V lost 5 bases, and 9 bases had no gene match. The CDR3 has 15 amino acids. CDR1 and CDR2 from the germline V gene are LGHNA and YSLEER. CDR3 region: CASSVTRTSSNEQFF. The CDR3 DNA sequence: TGCGCCAGCAGCGTAACCAGGACTAGCAGCAATGAGCAGTTCTTC.

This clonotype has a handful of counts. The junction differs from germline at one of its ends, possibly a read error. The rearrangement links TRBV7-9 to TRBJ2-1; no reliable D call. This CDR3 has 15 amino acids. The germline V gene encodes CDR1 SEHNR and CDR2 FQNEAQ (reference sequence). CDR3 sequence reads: CASSTDGSSYIEQFF. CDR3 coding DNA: TGTGCCAGCAGCACCGACGGTAGCTCCTACATTGAGCAGTTCTTC.

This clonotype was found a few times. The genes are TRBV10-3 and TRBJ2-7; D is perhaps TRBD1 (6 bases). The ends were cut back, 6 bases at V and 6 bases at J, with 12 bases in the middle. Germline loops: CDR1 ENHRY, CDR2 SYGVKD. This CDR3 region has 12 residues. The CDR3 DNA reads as TGTGCCATCAGCCAGGGGTCGGGCGAGCAGTACTTC. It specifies CAISQGSGEQYF.

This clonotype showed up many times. The chain's CDR3 is CASSSHGETTDTQYF. The DNA for the CDR3 is TGTGCCAGCAGTTCCCACGGGGAGACCACAGATACGCAGTATTTT. The V gene is TRBV12-3 or TRBV12-4, the J gene TRBJ2-3, with a tentative D call TRBD2 (5 bases). Trimming left V 4 bases short and J 2 bases short, with 13 bases between. The CDR3 covers 15 residues.

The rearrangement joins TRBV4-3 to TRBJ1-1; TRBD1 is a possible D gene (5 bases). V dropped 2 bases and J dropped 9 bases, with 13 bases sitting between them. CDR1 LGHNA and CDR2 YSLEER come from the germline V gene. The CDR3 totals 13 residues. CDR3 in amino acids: CASSQSLGGKAFF. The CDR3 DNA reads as TGCGCCAGCAGCCAATCCCTTGGGGGTAAAGCTTTCTTT.

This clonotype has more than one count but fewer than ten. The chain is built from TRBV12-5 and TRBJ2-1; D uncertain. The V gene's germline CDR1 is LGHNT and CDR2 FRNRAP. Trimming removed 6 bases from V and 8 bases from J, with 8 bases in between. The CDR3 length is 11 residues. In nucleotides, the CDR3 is TGTGCTAGTGGCCCTAAATATGAGCAGTTCTTC. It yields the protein CASGPKYEQFF.

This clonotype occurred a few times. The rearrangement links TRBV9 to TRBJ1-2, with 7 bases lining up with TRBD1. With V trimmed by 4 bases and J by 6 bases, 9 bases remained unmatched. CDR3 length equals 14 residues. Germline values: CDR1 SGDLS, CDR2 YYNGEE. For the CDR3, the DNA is TGTGCCAGCAGCATTCACCAGGGGGAGAATGGCTACACCTTC. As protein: CASSIHQGENGYTF.

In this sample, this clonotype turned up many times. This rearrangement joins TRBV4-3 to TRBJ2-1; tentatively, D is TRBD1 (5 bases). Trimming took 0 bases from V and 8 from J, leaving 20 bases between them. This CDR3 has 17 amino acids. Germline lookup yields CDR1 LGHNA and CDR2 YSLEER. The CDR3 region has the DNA TGCGCCAGCAGCCAAGATGGCTATCTAGGAAGGGGCGATGAGCAGTTCTTC. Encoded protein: CASSQDGYLGRGDEQFF.

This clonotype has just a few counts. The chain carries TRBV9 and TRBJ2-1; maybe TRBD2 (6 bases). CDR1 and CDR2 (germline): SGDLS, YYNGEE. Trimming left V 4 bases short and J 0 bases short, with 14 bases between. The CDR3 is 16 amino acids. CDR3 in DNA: TGTGCCAGCAGCACCCGGGGACTTAGCTCCTACAATGAGCAGTTCTTC. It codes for CASSTRGLSSYNEQFF.

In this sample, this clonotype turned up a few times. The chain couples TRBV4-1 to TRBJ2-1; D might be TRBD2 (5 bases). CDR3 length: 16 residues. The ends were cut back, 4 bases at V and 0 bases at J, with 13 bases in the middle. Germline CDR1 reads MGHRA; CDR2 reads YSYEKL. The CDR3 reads CASSLVAGLSYNEQFF. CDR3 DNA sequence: TGCGCCAGCAGCCTAGTGGCGGGCCTCTCCTACAATGAGCAGTTCTTC.

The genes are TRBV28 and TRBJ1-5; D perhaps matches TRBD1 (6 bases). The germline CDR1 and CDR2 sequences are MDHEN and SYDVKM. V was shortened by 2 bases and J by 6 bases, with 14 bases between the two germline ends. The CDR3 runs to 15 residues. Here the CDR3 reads CASSLTGGAGQPQHF. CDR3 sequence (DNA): TGTGCCAGCAGTTTAACGGGGGGCGCGGGTCAGCCCCAGCATTTT.

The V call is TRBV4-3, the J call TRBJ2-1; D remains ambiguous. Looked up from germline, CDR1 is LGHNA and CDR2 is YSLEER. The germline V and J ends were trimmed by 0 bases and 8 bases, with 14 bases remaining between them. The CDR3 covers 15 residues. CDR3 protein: CASSQEEIPYDEQFF. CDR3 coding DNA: TGCGCCAGCAGCCAAGAGGAAATTCCATACGATGAGCAGTTCTTC.

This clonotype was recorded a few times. CDR3 residues: CASSFRLSYEQYF. The CDR3, as DNA: TGTGCCAGCAGTTTCCGGCTTTCCTACGAGCAGTACTTC. The rearrangement joins TRBV27 to TRBJ2-7, with D hard to call. With 3 bases removed from V and 1 base from J, the gap between germline ends came to 7 bases. The CDR3 sequence is 13 residues long. Germline CDR1 MNHEY, CDR2 SMNVEV (reference sequence).

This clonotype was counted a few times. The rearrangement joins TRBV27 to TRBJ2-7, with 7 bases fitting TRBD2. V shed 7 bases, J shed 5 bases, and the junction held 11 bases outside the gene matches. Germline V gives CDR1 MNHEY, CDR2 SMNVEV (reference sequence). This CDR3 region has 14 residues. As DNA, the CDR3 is TGTGCCAGCAAAGTTTCCCGAAGCGGGGACGAGCAGTACTTC. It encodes CASKVSRSGDEQYF.

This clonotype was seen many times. The CDR3 nucleotides read TGCGCCAGCAGCTTAGGAGGCGCCGACAGTCCCTACGAGCAGTACTTC. Encoded protein: CASSLGGADSPYEQYF. V gene TRBV5-1 combines with J gene TRBJ2-7; TRBD1 or TRBD2 may be the D gene (5 bases each). The germline gives CDR1 SGHRS, CDR2 YFSETQ. This CDR3 is built from 16 residues. Trimming took 2 bases from V and 2 from J, leaving 17 bases between them.

CDR3 region: CASSDDRDGYTF. The CDR3 region has the DNA TGTGCCAGCAGTGACGACAGGGATGGCTACACCTTC. The chain couples TRBV25-1 to TRBJ1-2; TRBD1 aligns across 7 bases. The J segment lost 6 bases and the V segment lost 3 bases, leaving 1 base of the junction unmatched. CDR3 length equals 12 residues. Germline V gene lookup returns CDR1 MGHDK and CDR2 SYGVNS.

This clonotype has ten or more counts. CDR3 sequence: CASSQGQAVTGELFF. The DNA for the CDR3 is TGTGCCAGCAGCCAAGGCCAGGCGGTCACCGGGGAGCTGTTTTTT. The genes are TRBV4-2 and TRBJ2-2; D call uncertain. The germline CDR1 and CDR2 sequences are LGHNA and YNFKEQ. There are 15 residues in the CDR3. Trimming removed 1 base from V and 4 bases from J, with 10 bases in between.

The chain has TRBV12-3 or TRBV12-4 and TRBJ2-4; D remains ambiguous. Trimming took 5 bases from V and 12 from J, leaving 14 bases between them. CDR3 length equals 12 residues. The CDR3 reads CASSAGFGDQYF. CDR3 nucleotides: TGTGCCAGCAGTGCCGGGTTTGGAGATCAGTACTTC.

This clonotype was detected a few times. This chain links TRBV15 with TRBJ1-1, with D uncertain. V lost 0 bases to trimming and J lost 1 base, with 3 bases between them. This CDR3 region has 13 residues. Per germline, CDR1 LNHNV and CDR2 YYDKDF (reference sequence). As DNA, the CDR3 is TGTGCCACCAGCAGAGAGGGGAACACTGAAGCTTTCTTT. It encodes CATSREGNTEAFF.

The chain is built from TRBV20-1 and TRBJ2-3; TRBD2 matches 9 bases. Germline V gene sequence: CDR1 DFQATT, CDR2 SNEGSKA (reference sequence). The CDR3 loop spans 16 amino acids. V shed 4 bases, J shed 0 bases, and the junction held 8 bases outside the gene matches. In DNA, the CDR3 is TGCAGTGCTACCCCCCCTACTAGCGGGAGCACAGATACGCAGTATTTT. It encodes CSATPPTSGSTDTQYF.

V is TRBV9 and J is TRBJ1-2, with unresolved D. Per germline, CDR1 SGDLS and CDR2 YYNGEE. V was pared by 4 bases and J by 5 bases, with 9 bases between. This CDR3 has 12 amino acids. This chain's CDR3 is CASSSLQYGYTF. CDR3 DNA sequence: TGTGCCAGCAGCTCTTTACAGTATGGCTACACCTTC.

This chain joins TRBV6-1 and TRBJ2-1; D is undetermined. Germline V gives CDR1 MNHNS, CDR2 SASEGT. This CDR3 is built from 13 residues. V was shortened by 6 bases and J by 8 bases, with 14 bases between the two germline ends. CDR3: CASSSGFAHEQFF. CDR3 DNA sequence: TGTGCCAGCAGCTCCGGATTTGCCCATGAGCAGTTCTTC.

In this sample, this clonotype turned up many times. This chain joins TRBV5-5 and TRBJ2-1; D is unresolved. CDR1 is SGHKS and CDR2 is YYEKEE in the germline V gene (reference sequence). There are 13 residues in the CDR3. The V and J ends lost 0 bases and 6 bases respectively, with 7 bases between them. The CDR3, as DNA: TGTGCCAGCAGCTTGGGCGACCCCAATGAGCAGTTCTTC. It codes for CASSLGDPNEQFF.